The 15 T cell receptor beta chains reported below all come from one sample, sequenced in a study of blood T cell repertoires in COVID-19. Only in-frame clones appear in the TCRdb table, and some are missing; sequencing was by immunoSEQ multiplex PCR. The data hold 65,000 to 95,000 clones, with 70% to 90% observed a single time. The sample was peripheral blood. Source of these receptors: a man aged 65 to 85 with active or convalescent COVID-19.

The chain uses TRBV9 and TRBJ2-1; 8 bases fit TRBD2. CDR3 length equals 15 residues. Germline V CDR1 and CDR2: SGDLS, YYNGEE. V was pared by 5 bases and J by 10 bases, with 14 bases of the junction left unmatched. The CDR3 region has the DNA TGTGCCAGCAGTAGGGGGAGGCGGGAGGTGGGCGAGCAGTTCTTC. Its protein is CASSRGRREVGEQFF.

V gene TRBV2 combines with J gene TRBJ2-2, with TRBD1 matching 11 bases. Trimming took 3 bases from V and 5 from J; bases not matched to a gene: 5. There are 16 residues in the CDR3. Germline CDR1 and CDR2: SNHLY and FYNNEI. The CDR3 nucleotides read TGTGCCAGCAGTGATCGGACAGGGGGCGGGACCGGGGAGCTGTTTTTT. It codes for CASSDRTGGGTGELFF.

The CDR3 nucleotides read TGTGCCAGCAGTGAAGGGGCTAGCGGTTACGAGCAGTACTTC. Translation gives CASSEGASGYEQYF. The genes are TRBV6-1 and TRBJ2-7, with 7 bases aligning to TRBD2. Germline CDR1 reads MNHNS; CDR2 reads SASEGT. The J segment lost 4 bases and the V segment lost 1 base, leaving 4 bases of the junction unmatched. The CDR3 has 14 amino acids.

This clone occurred once. The chain is built from TRBV7-9 and TRBJ2-7; weak D call: TRBD2 (5 bases). V dropped 0 bases and J dropped 2 bases, with 8 bases sitting between them. Germline lookup yields CDR1 SEHNR and CDR2 FQNEAQ (reference sequence). The CDR3 is 14 residues long. In DNA, the CDR3 is TGTGCCAGCAGCTTAGCACTAGTTCCCTACGAGCAGTACTTC. This translates into CASSLALVPYEQYF.

The genes are TRBV6-5 and TRBJ1-2; tentatively, D is TRBD1 (6 bases). This CDR3 is 13 amino acids long. CDR1 is MNHEY, CDR2 SVGAGI, per germline. Trimming cost V 2 bases and J 8 bases, with 12 bases left between them. The CDR3 sequence is CASSYRDIIGYTF. CDR3 nucleotide sequence: TGTGCCAGCAGTTACCGGGACATAATCGGCTACACCTTC.

The chain couples TRBV24-1 to TRBJ2-5; no reliable D call. The germline CDR1 and CDR2 sequences are KGHDR and SFDVKD. Deletions cut 4 bases from V and 0 bases from J, with 8 bases between. This CDR3 is built from 14 residues. The CDR3 region has the DNA TGTGCCACCAGTGACTCTTCCCACCAAGAGACCCAGTACTTC. Amino acids: CATSDSSHQETQYF.

The CDR3 DNA reads as TGTGCCAGCAGCCCCACGGACTCTAACTATGGCTACACCTTC. Translation gives CASSPTDSNYGYTF. J is TRBJ1-2 and V is TRBV6-6; D uncertain. Trimming shortened V by 6 bases and J by 0 bases, and 11 bases separated the two germline ends. CDR1 MNHNY and CDR2 SVGAGI come from the germline V gene (reference sequence). The CDR3 runs 14 residues.

Here the CDR3 DNA reads TGTGCCAGCACCGACCCGGGAGCCAAAAACATTCAGTACTTC. Amino acid sequence: CASTDPGAKNIQYF. The chain links TRBV7-9 to TRBJ2-4, with D unresolved. The CDR3 extends over 14 amino acids. Trimming stripped 7 bases from V and 0 bases from J, with 10 bases between. Germline V lookup: CDR1 SEHNR, CDR2 FQNEAQ (reference sequence). The whole variable domain, remainder taken from reference TRBV7-9 and TRBJ2-4, is DTGVSQNPRHKITKRGQNVTFRCDPISEHNRLYWYRQTLGQGPEFLTYFQNEAQLEKSRLLSDRFSAERPKGSFSTLEIQRTEQGDSAMYLCASTDPGAKNIQYFGAGTRLSVL.

This chain joins TRBV19 and TRBJ2-7; D perhaps matches TRBD2 (6 bases). V lost 10 bases and J lost 4, with 17 bases in between. Germline CDR1 and CDR2: LNHDA and SQIVND (reference sequence). The CDR3 contains 13 residues. The CDR3 coding sequence is TGTGCCACCAACTCGGGGGTTTCTTACGAGCAGTACTTC. Amino acid sequence: CATNSGVSYEQYF.

The rearrangement links TRBV5-4 to TRBJ2-5, with D tentatively TRBD1 (5 bases). CDR3 length: 15 amino acids. V lost 0 bases, J lost 1 base, and 10 bases lay in between. Germline CDR1 SGHNT, CDR2 YYREEE (reference sequence). CDR3 residues: CASSLVATGQETQYF. DNA of the CDR3: TGTGCCAGCAGCTTGGTAGCTACAGGCCAAGAGACCCAGTACTTC.

The rearrangement links TRBV28 to TRBJ1-5, with D uncertain. Germline V gene sequence: CDR1 MDHEN, CDR2 SYDVKM. With 3 bases removed from V and 2 bases from J, the gap between germline ends came to 11 bases. This CDR3 has 15 residues. The CDR3 reads CASSLSGRGNQPQHF. CDR3 nucleotide sequence: TGTGCCAGCAGTTTGTCGGGAAGGGGCAATCAGCCCCAGCATTTT.

This chain links TRBV4-1 with TRBJ1-2, with 10 bases lining up with TRBD1. The CDR3 covers 15 residues. Per the germline V gene, CDR1 is MGHRA and CDR2 is YSYEKL. After removal of 1 base from V and 1 base from J, the junction contained 0 bases not matched to a gene. DNA for the CDR3: TGCGCCAGCAGCCAAGGGACAGGGGGTAACTATGGCTACACCTTC. Its protein is CASSQGTGGNYGYTF.

The rearrangement uses TRBV27 and TRBJ1-3; 7 bases line up with TRBD1. Germline assignment: CDR1 MNHEY and CDR2 SMNVEV (reference sequence). The CDR3 runs 16 residues. The V gene end was trimmed by 2 bases and the J gene end by 1 base; junction bases not matched to a gene: 5. The CDR3 DNA reads TGTGCCAGCAGTTTAACAGGGGTAGGATCTGGAAACACCATATATTTT. Translation: CASSLTGVGSGNTIYF.

J is TRBJ1-1 and V is TRBV3-1 (or the pseudogene TRBV3-2); tentatively, D is TRBD1 (6 bases). Looked up from germline, CDR1 is LGHDT and CDR2 is YNNKEL (reference sequence). V was cut by 4 bases and J by 3 bases, with 9 bases left in between. The CDR3 is 13 residues long. For the CDR3, the DNA is TGTGCCAGCAGCCTGAAGGGGGACACTGAAGCTTTCTTT. This sequence encodes CASSLKGDTEAFF.

The CDR3 protein is CASSPSDRVSGYTF. The CDR3 DNA follows: TGTGCCAGCAGTCCCTCCGACAGGGTGAGTGGCTACACCTTC. The chain joins TRBV28 to TRBJ1-2; TRBD1 matches 7 bases. Losses at the gene ends were 5 bases for V and 7 bases for J; bases not matched to a gene: 10. CDR1 and CDR2 (germline): MDHEN, SYDVKM. CDR3 length: 14 residues.